The rows below give T cell receptor beta chains drawn from one sample of a study of blood T cell repertoires in COVID-19. Produced via immunoSEQ multiplex PCR; TCRdb's table is partial and in-frame only. The sample lists tens of thousands of clones, about 87% occurring once. The sample consisted of peripheral blood. The receptors shown here come from a human donor with active COVID-19. The donor label of this sample is uncertain. Both conserved end residues are part of each CDR3. The order of the fields is clone size, J gene, D gene, V gene, CDR3 protein, CDR3 DNA. The D gene is left open where the match is weak. Clone sizes are given selectively: once, few, many, or a class where the clone is expanded.

NA,TRBJ2-2,NA,TRBV9,CASSVELFTGELFF,TGTGCCAGCAGCGTAGAACTTTTTACCGGGGAGCTGTTTTTT
NA,TRBJ2-3,TRBD1,TRBV5-1,CASSLAVGTGGMADTQYF,TGCGCCAGCAGCTTGGCCGTCGGAACAGGGGGCATGGCAGATACGCAGTATTTT
NA,TRBJ2-7,TRBD1,TRBV19,CASSPGTGVGEQYF,TGTGCCAGTAGTCCCGGGACAGGGGTCGGCGAGCAGTACTTC
NA,TRBJ2-1,TRBD2,TRBV19,CASSIGGASGGEQFF,TGTGCCAGTAGTATCGGGGGGGCCTCGGGAGGTGAGCAGTTCTTC
NA,TRBJ2-3,TRBD1,TRBV6-5,CASSSPGTGGATQYF,TGTGCCAGCAGTTCACCCGGGACAGGGGGCGCGACGCAGTATTTT
NA,TRBJ2-2,TRBD1,TRBV7-3,CASSFTGEMTGELFF,TGTGCCAGCAGCTTCACAGGGGAAATGACCGGGGAGCTGTTTTTT
once,TRBJ2-5,TRBD2,TRBV3-1/TRBV3-2,CASSQHRAGTSIPETQYF,TGTGCCAGCAGCCAACATCGAGCCGGGACTAGCATCCCTGAGACCCAGTACTTC
NA,TRBJ1-3,TRBD1,TRBV29-1,CSSNYRDRGLCDGNTIYF,TGCAGCTCAAACTACCGGGACAGGGGGCTCTGTGATGGAAACACCATATATTTT
NA,TRBJ2-1,TRBD1,TRBV29-1,CSVAGTGESNEQFF,TGCAGCGTCGCCGGGACAGGGGAATCTAATGAGCAGTTCTTC
once,TRBJ2-7,TRBD2,TRBV10-3,CAISGKPGLAGGGDEQYF,TGTGCCATCAGTGGGAAACCGGGACTAGCGGGGGGAGGGGACGAGCAGTACTTC
NA,TRBJ1-5,NA,TRBV28,CASSGGGAGNQPQHF,TGTGCCAGCAGCGGTGGGGGGGCCGGCAATCAGCCCCAGCATTTT
NA,TRBJ1-2,TRBD1,TRBV5-1,CASSADRANYGYTF,TGCGCCAGCAGCGCGGACAGGGCTAACTATGGCTACACCTTC
NA,TRBJ2-2,TRBD2,TRBV7-3,CASSSLGGVNTGELFF,TGTGCCAGCAGCTCCCTCGGGGGGGTGAACACCGGGGAGCTGTTTTTT
NA,TRBJ2-7,TRBD2,TRBV10-3,CAIRVGWSSGADEQYF,TGTGCCATCAGGGTCGGGTGGTCTAGCGGGGCCGACGAGCAGTACTTC
NA,TRBJ1-1,TRBD1,TRBV28,CASSSPGQAPNTEAFF,TGTGCCAGCAGTTCGCCGGGACAGGCGCCGAACACTGAAGCTTTCTTT